One and the same sample provided the 23 T cell receptor beta chains below, sequenced in a study of control samples from healthy donors and cancer patients. Clones were read by immunoSEQ multiplex PCR, and TCRdb kept only the in-frame ones, dropping some. The sample lists some 220,000 clones, about 94% seen once, with approximately 1.5% in the top ten. Sample: blood. The source of these receptors is a man between 50 and 59 years old in good health.

The chain uses TRBV5-1 and TRBJ2-5; D uncertain. The CDR3 covers 10 residues. Germline V lookup: CDR1 SGHRS, CDR2 YFSETQ. Trimming left V 0 bases short and J 10 bases short, with 4 bases between. CDR3 region: CASSLADQYF. The CDR3 nucleotides read TGCGCCAGCAGCTTGGCCGACCAGTACTTC.

This rearrangement joins TRBV6-5 to TRBJ1-6, with D possibly being TRBD1 (5 bases). CDR1 MNHEY and CDR2 SVGAGI come from the germline V gene. Between the trimmed V and J ends, which lost 4 bases and 0 bases, there was a span of 10 bases. This CDR3 has 16 amino acids. Here the CDR3 DNA reads TGTGCCAGCAGTTTCAAGGGGTTCTCCTATAATTCACCCCTCCACTTT. Translating gives CASSFKGFSYNSPLHF.

The rearrangement joins TRBV5-1 to TRBJ1-1, with 10 positions matching TRBD1. The CDR3 length is 14 residues. V was clipped by 3 bases and J by 2 bases; unmatched bases: 1. The germline V gene encodes CDR1 SGHRS and CDR2 YFSETQ. The CDR3 reads CASSWDRGNTEAFF. CDR3 bases: TGCGCCAGCAGCTGGGACAGGGGAAACACTGAAGCTTTCTTT.

The chain carries TRBV29-1 and TRBJ2-2; D is possibly TRBD2 (7 bases). V shed 8 bases and J shed 2 bases, with 12 bases lying between them. CDR3 length: 13 residues. Germline V gene sequence: CDR1 SQVTM, CDR2 ANQGSEA. DNA of the CDR3: TGCAGCTCCGGGGGGCCTAACACCGGGGAGCTGTTTTTT. This encodes CSSGGPNTGELFF.

This chain links TRBV15 with TRBJ2-7, with unresolved D. The CDR3 loop spans 14 amino acids. Trimming cost V 1 base and J 2 bases, with 9 bases left between them. CDR1 LNHNV and CDR2 YYDKDF come from the germline V gene (reference sequence). The CDR3 nucleotides are TGTGCCACCAGCAGAGCACGATCCGCCTACGAGCAGTACTTC. Translated: CATSRARSAYEQYF.

The V call is TRBV30, the J call TRBJ2-7; perhaps TRBD2 as D (7 bases). This CDR3 spans 14 amino acids. CDR1 is GTSNPN and CDR2 is SVGIG in the germline V gene (reference sequence). The CDR3 spells CSYSGGLFSYEQYF. DNA of the CDR3: TGTTCCTACTCGGGGGGCCTCTTCTCCTACGAGCAGTACTTC.

The chain couples TRBV30 to TRBJ1-2, with D hard to call. Trimming pared 2 bases from V and 3 bases from J, leaving 10 bases between. The CDR3 has 13 amino acids. Germline V gene data show CDR1 as GTSNPN and CDR2 as SVGIG (reference sequence). In DNA form, the CDR3 reads TGTGCCTGGAGTCTGGGTATCGACTATGGCTACACCTTC. It encodes CAWSLGIDYGYTF. Full variable domain (outside the CDR3, taken from reference TRBV30 and TRBJ1-2): SQTIHQWPATLVQPVGSPLSLECTVEGTSNPNLYWYRQAAGRGLQLLFYSVGIGQISSEVPQNLSASRPQDRQFILSSKKLLLSDSGFYLCAWSLGIDYGYTFGSGTRLTVV.

The chain recombines TRBV27 with TRBJ1-1; 8 bases align to TRBD1. Germline values: CDR1 MNHEY, CDR2 SMNVEV (reference sequence). V trimming: 3 bases; J trimming: 4 bases; junction bases outside the gene matches: 4. This CDR3 is built from 14 residues. The chain's CDR3 is CASSFRTGGTEAFF. The CDR3 DNA reads as TGTGCCAGCAGTTTCCGTACAGGGGGCACTGAAGCTTTCTTT.

The rearrangement uses TRBV14 and TRBJ1-1; TRBD1 is a possible D gene (5 bases). Deletions cut 0 bases from V and 4 bases from J, with 18 bases between. The CDR3 consists of 17 residues. CDR1 is SGHDN and CDR2 is FVKESK in the germline V gene. The CDR3 protein is CASSQDLSRVGGTEAFF. The CDR3 region has the DNA TGTGCCAGCAGCCAAGATCTATCAAGGGTCGGGGGCACTGAAGCTTTCTTT. Full variable domain (missing parts from reference TRBV14 and TRBJ1-1): EAGVTQFPSHSVIEKGQTVTLRCDPISGHDNLYWYRRVMGKEIKFLLHFVKESKQDESGMPNNRFLAERTGGTYSTLKVQPAELEDSGVYFCASSQDLSRVGGTEAFFGQGTRLTVV.

The chain employs TRBV6-6 and TRBJ2-1; D unclear. Trimming took off 0 bases at V and 3 bases at J, with 0 bases between the two ends. The CDR3 is made up of 12 amino acids. Germline assignment: CDR1 MNHNY and CDR2 SVGAGI (reference sequence). This chain's CDR3 is CASSYSYNEQFF. CDR3 sequence (DNA): TGTGCCAGCAGTTACTCCTACAATGAGCAGTTCTTC.

This clone occurred a few times. The genes are TRBV7-9 and TRBJ1-1; D remains unclear. The CDR3 runs 11 residues. Trimming shortened V by 5 bases and J by 1 base, and 2 bases separated the two germline ends. Germline V gene sequence: CDR1 SEHNR, CDR2 FQNEAQ (reference sequence). This CDR3 is CASSKNTEAFF. CDR3 DNA sequence: TGTGCCAGCAGCAAGAACACTGAAGCTTTCTTT.

This chain links TRBV27 with TRBJ2-3; TRBD1 aligns across 7 bases. The junction had 5 bases not matched to a gene; V was cut back by 6 bases and J by 2 bases. Germline CDR1 reads MNHEY; CDR2 reads SMNVEV (reference sequence). The CDR3 has 14 residues. The CDR3 DNA sequence: TGTGCCAGCAGAGTGGACAGGTACACAGATACGCAGTATTTT. Amino acids: CASRVDRYTDTQYF.

The sample holds a few counts of this clone. This chain joins TRBV6-6 and TRBJ1-4; no firm D call. V lost 6 bases, J lost 12 bases, and 14 bases lay in between. This CDR3 contains 12 residues. Per the germline V gene, CDR1 is MNHNY and CDR2 is SVGAGI (reference sequence). The CDR3 DNA reads TGTGCCAGCAGCGACACCGGGTTCCAACTGTTTTTT. Translation: CASSDTGFQLFF.

This chain joins TRBV28 and TRBJ2-7; D is unclear. V was cut by 5 bases and J by 0 bases, with 17 bases left in between. The CDR3 consists of 16 residues. CDR1 is MDHEN and CDR2 is SYDVKM in the germline V gene. CDR3 residues: CASSPPLIWDSYEQYV. CDR3 DNA sequence: TGTGCCAGCAGTCCCCCCCTGATTTGGGACTCCTACGAGCAGTACGTC.

The rearrangement joins TRBV15 to TRBJ1-4, with 8 bases matching TRBD1. CDR3 length: 18 residues. CDR1 LNHNV and CDR2 YYDKDF come from the germline V gene (reference sequence). Unmatched junction bases numbered 7, after V lost 0 bases and J lost 1 base. The CDR3 loop reads CATSRDAPTGGTNEKLFF. The DNA of the CDR3 is TGTGCCACCAGCAGAGATGCCCCCACAGGGGGAACTAATGAAAAACTGTTTTTT. The full variable domain, with the rest looked up from reference TRBV15 and TRBJ1-4, is DAMVIQNPRYQVTQFGKPVTLSCSQTLNHNVMYWYQQKSSQAPKLLFHYYDKDFNNEADTPDNFQSRRPNTSFCFLDIRSPGLGDTAMYLCATSRDAPTGGTNEKLFFGSGTQLSVL.

The V call is TRBV28, the J call TRBJ2-1, with 7 bases fitting TRBD2. The length of the CDR3 is 15 residues. Germline V lookup: CDR1 MDHEN, CDR2 SYDVKM. V lost 2 bases and J lost 7; bases outside the gene matches: 8. The CDR3, as DNA: TGTGCCAGCAGTTTAGGGGGGGGAGATGGGAATGAGCAGTTCTTC. Its translation is CASSLGGGDGNEQFF.

The rearrangement links TRBV5-4 to TRBJ1-1, with 10 bases identical to TRBD1. The CDR3 spans 14 residues. V shed 4 bases and J 5 bases; nucleotides not matched to a gene: 5. Germline V gene lookup returns CDR1 SGHNT and CDR2 YYREEE (reference sequence). The CDR3, as DNA: TGTGCCAGCAGCACCGACAGGGGGCGGACTGAAGCTTTCTTT. Translating gives CASSTDRGRTEAFF.

In its sample, this clone was seen once. V and J are TRBV18 and TRBJ1-2; D is ambiguous. With 5 bases removed from V and 0 bases from J, the gap between germline ends came to 19 bases. CDR3 size: 17 residues. In germline, CDR1 is KGHSH, CDR2 LQKENI. CDR3: CASSSLPGVAPNYGYTF. The CDR3 region has the DNA TGTGCCAGCTCATCTTTACCGGGAGTCGCCCCTAACTATGGCTACACCTTC.

This clone was picked up one time. This chain uses TRBV5-4 with TRBJ1-2, with D perhaps matching TRBD1 (5 bases). This CDR3 comprises 14 residues. Trimming left V 0 bases short and J 4 bases short, with 10 bases between. Per the germline V gene, CDR1 is SGHNT and CDR2 is YYREEE (reference sequence). The CDR3 sequence: CASSLDGGSYGYTF. The CDR3, as DNA: TGTGCCAGCAGCTTGGATGGGGGGTCCTATGGCTACACCTTC.

The DNA for the CDR3 is TGTGCCAGCAGGGGGACAGGGTTTTTTGACGAGCAGTACGTC. Translated, it gives CASRGTGFFDEQYV. The chain combines TRBV27 with TRBJ2-7, with TRBD1 matching 9 bases. Trimming at V came to 6 bases and at J to 5 bases, leaving 8 bases not matched to a gene. The CDR3 consists of 14 residues. Germline CDR1 MNHEY, CDR2 SMNVEV (reference sequence).

To note about this clone: Compared with germline, one end of the junction differs, possibly owing to a read error. The V call is TRBV28, the J call TRBJ1-2, with 8 bases fitting TRBD1. This CDR3 spans 12 amino acids. Germline CDR1 MDHEN, CDR2 SYDVKM. This CDR3 reads CASSLTGGHSIF. CDR3 in DNA: TGTGCCAGCAGTTTAACAGGGGGACATTCTATCTTC.

This rearrangement joins TRBV6-5 to TRBJ2-7; D not resolved. The germline gives CDR1 MNHEY, CDR2 SVGAGI. The CDR3 is made up of 14 amino acids. V dropped 5 bases and J dropped 2 bases, with 13 bases sitting between them. The CDR3 here is CASSRDGAAYEQYV. The CDR3 bases are TGTGCCAGCAGTCGTGACGGTGCAGCCTACGAGCAGTACGTC.

The V and J genes are TRBV18 and TRBJ1-2; no firm D call. The germline V gene encodes CDR1 KGHSH and CDR2 LQKENI. The V gene lost 5 bases and the J gene lost 4 bases, with 14 bases spanning the gap. The length of the CDR3 is 14 residues. This chain's CDR3 is CASSYDGGGYGYTF. CDR3 in DNA: TGTGCCAGCTCATATGACGGAGGAGGCTATGGCTACACCTTC. Filled out from reference TRBV18 and TRBJ1-2, the complete variable domain reads NAGVMQNPRHLVRRRGQEARLRCSPMKGHSHVYWYRQLPEEGLKFMVYLQKENIIDESGMPKERFSAEFPKEGPSILRIQQVVRGDSAAYFCASSYDGGGYGYTFGSGTRLTVV.